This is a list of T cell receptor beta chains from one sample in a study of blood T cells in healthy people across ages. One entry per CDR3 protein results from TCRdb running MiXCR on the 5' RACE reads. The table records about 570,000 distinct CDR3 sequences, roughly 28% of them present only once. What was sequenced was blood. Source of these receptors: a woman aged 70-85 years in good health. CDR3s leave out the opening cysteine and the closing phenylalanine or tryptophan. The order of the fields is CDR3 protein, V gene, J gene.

CDR3 protein: ASSMGRPYGYT; V gene: TRBV6-5; J gene: TRBJ1-2
CDR3 protein: ARSLACLYRTEAF; V gene: TRBV5-3; J gene: TRBJ1-1
CDR3 protein: ASSRQAAGGPQETQY; V gene: TRBV7-2; J gene: TRBJ2-5
CDR3 protein: ASSQDPGQTTDTQY; V gene: TRBV4-2; J gene: TRBJ2-3
CDR3 protein: ASSQADRGPQPQH; V gene: TRBV4-1; J gene: TRBJ1-5
CDR3 protein: SLRLGGSQGIQY; V gene: TRBV20-1; J gene: TRBJ2-4
CDR3 protein: ASTAGTGGKRQF; V gene: TRBV9; J gene: TRBJ2-1
CDR3 protein: ATSERTGLEQF; V gene: TRBV24-1; J gene: .
CDR3 protein: ASSFSVGNTEAF; V gene: TRBV5-1; J gene: TRBJ1-1
CDR3 protein: SASSGGATYEQY; V gene: TRBV20-1; J gene: TRBJ2-7
CDR3 protein: ASSPLAGGNEQF; V gene: TRBV5-1; J gene: .
CDR3 protein: ASSQPGLAGTQY; V gene: TRBV3-1; J gene: TRBJ2-5
CDR3 protein: ASSRGSLTSRPDTQY; V gene: TRBV9; J gene: TRBJ2-3
CDR3 protein: SASRGVEETQY; V gene: TRBV20-1; J gene: TRBJ2-5
CDR3 protein: ASSHGGADTQY; V gene: TRBV7-2; J gene: TRBJ2-3
CDR3 protein: ASSLAGVPYEQY; V gene: TRBV5-1; J gene: .
CDR3 protein: SVEEGLERTGELF; V gene: TRBV29-1; J gene: TRBJ2-2
CDR3 protein: ASSLWGGSSYNEQF; V gene: TRBV27; J gene: TRBJ2-1
CDR3 protein: AASPMDRTSYEQY; V gene: TRBV6-1; J gene: TRBJ2-7
CDR3 protein: ASSLGLAKNIQY; V gene: TRBV12-3/TRBV12-4; J gene: TRBJ2-4
CDR3 protein: ASSFSGVETQY; V gene: TRBV7-9; J gene: TRBJ2-5
CDR3 protein: SASQTGIQY; V gene: TRBV20-1; J gene: TRBJ2-4
CDR3 protein: ASSQDKSRGRRGLYGYT; V gene: TRBV4-3; J gene: TRBJ1-2
CDR3 protein: ASSLGQLNQPQH; V gene: TRBV12-3/TRBV12-4; J gene: TRBJ1-5
CDR3 protein: SASGGWDEKLF; V gene: TRBV20-1; J gene: TRBJ1-4
CDR3 protein: ASSWYSRTQY; V gene: TRBV7-9; J gene: TRBJ2-3
CDR3 protein: ASSQESSYEQY; V gene: TRBV7-3; J gene: TRBJ2-7
CDR3 protein: ASSFTQGLREKLF; V gene: TRBV28; J gene: TRBJ1-4
CDR3 protein: ASSAGQGREQF; V gene: TRBV12-3/TRBV12-4; J gene: TRBJ2-1
CDR3 protein: ASSGISEGRSAQY; V gene: TRBV28; J gene: TRBJ2-5
CDR3 protein: ASSLRLAGGTSTDTQY; V gene: TRBV5-1; J gene: TRBJ2-3
CDR3 protein: ASSPSGTEHNEQF; V gene: TRBV18; J gene: TRBJ2-1
CDR3 protein: ASSLRGGGADTQY; V gene: TRBV6-5; J gene: TRBJ2-3